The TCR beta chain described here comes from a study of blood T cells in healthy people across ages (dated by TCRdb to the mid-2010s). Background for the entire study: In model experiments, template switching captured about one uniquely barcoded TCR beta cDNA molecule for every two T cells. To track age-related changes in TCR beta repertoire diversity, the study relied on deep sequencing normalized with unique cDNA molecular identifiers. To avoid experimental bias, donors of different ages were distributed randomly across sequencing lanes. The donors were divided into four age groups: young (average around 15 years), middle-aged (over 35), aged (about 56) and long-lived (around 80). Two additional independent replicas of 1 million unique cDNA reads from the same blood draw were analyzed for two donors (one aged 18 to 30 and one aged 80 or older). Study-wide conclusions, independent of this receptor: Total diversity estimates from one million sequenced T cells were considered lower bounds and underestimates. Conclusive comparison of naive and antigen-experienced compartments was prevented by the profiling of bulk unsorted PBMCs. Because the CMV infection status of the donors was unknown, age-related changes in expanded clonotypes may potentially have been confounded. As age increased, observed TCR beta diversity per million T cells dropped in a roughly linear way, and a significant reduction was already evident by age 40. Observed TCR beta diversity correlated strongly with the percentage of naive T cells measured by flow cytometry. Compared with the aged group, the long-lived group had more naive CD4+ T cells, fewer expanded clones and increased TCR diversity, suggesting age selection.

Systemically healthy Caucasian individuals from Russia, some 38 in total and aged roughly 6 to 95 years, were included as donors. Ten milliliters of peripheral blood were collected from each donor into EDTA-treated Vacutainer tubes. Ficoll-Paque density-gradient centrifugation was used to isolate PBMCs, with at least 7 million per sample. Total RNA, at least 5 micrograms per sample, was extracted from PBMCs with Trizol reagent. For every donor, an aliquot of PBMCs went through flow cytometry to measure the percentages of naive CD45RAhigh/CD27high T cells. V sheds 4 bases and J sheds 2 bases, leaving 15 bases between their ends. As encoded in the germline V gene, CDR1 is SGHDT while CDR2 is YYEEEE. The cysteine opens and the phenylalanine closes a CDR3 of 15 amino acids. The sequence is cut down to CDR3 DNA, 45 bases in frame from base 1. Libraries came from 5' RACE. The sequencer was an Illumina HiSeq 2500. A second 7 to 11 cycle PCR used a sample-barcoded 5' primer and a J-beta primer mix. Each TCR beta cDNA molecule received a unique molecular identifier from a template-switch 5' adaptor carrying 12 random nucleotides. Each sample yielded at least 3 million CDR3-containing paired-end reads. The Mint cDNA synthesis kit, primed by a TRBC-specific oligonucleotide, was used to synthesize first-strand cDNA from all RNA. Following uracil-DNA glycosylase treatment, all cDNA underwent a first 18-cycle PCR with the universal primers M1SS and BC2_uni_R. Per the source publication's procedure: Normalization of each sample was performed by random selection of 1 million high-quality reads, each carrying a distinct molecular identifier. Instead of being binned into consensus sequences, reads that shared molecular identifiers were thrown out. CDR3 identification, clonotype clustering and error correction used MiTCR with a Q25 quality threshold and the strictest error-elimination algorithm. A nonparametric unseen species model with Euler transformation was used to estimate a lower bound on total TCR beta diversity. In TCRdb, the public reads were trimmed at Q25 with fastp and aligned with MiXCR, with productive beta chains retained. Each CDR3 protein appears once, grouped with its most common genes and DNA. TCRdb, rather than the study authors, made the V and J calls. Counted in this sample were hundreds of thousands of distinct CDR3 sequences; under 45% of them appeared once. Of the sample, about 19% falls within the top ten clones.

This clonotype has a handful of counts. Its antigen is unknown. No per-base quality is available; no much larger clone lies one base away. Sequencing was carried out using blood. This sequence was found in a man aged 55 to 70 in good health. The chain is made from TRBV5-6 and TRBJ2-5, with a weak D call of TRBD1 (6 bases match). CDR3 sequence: CASSPFWGTQETQYF. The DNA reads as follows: TGTGCCAGCAGCCCCTTCTGGGGGACACAAGAGACCCAGTACTTC.